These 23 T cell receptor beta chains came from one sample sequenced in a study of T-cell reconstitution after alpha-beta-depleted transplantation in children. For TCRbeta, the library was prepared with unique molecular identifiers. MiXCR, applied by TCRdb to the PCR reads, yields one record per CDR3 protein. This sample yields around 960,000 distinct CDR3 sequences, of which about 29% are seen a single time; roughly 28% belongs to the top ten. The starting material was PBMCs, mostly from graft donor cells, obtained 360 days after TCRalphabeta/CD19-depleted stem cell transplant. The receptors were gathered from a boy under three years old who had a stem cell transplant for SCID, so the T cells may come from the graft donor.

CDR3 region: CASSEPGQSRELFF. The CDR3 DNA follows: TGTGCCAGCAGTGAACCGGGACAATCCAGGGAGCTGTTTTTT. This chain joins TRBV25-1 and TRBJ2-2; perhaps TRBD1 as D (6 bases). The ends were cut back, 2 bases at V and 9 bases at J, with 13 bases in the middle. This CDR3 contains 14 residues. CDR1 is MGHDK, CDR2 SYGVNS, per germline.

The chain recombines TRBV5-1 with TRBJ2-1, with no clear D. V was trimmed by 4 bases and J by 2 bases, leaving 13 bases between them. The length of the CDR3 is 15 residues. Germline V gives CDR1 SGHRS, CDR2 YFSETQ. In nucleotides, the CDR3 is TGCGCCAGCAGCATCCCTGTGGCCCCCTACAATGAGCAGTTCTTC. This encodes CASSIPVAPYNEQFF.

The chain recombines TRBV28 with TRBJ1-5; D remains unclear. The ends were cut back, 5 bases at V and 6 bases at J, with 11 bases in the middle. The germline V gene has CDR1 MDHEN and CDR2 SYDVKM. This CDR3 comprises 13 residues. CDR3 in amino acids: CASSPYYGQPQHF. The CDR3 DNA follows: TGTGCCAGCAGTCCATACTATGGTCAGCCCCAGCATTTT. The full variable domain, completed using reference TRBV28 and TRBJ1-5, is DVKVTQSSRYLVKRTGEKVFLECVQDMDHENMFWYRQDPGLGLRLIYFSYDVKMKEKGDIPEGYSVSREKKERFSLILESASTNQTSMYLCASSPYYGQPQHFGDGTRLSIL.

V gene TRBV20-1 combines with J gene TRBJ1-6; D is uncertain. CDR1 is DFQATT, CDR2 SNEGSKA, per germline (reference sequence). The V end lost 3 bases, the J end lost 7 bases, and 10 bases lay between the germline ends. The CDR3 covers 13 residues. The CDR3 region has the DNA TGCAGTGCTAGGCATGGTGGGAATTCACCCCTCCACTTT. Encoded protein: CSARHGGNSPLHF.

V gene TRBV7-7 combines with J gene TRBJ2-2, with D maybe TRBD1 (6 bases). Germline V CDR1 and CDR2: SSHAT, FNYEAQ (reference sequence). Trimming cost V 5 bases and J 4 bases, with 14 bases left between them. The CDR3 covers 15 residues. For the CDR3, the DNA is TGTGCCAGCAGCCCGACAGGTTGGGTCACCGGGGAGCTGTTTTTT. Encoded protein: CASSPTGWVTGELFF.

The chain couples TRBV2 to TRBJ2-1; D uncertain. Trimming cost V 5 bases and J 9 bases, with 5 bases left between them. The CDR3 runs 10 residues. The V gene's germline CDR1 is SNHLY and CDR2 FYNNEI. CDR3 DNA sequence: TGTGCCAGCAGTCCTAGTGAGCAGTTCTTC. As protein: CASSPSEQFF.

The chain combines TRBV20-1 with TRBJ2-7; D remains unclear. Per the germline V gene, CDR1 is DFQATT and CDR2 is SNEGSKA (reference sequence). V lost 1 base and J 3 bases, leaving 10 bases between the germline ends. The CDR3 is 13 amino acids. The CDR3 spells CSARVRHLYEQYF. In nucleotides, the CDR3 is TGCAGTGCTAGAGTCCGTCACCTCTACGAGCAGTACTTC.

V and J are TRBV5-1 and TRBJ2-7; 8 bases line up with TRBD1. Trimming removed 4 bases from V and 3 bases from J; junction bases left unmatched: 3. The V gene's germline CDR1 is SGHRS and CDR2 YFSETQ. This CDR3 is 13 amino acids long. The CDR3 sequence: CASSKGQVYEQYF. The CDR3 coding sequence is TGCGCCAGCAGCAAGGGACAGGTCTACGAGCAGTACTTC.

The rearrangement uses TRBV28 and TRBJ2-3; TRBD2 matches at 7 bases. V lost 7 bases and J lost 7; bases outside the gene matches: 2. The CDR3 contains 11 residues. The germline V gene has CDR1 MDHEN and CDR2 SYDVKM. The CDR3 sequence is CASNGGYTQYF. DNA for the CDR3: TGTGCCAGCAACGGGGGGTATACGCAGTATTTT.

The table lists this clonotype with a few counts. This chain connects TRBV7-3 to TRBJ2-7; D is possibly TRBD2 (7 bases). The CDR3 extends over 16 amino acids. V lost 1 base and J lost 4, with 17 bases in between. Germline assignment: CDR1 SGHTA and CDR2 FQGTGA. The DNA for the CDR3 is TGTGCCAGCAGCTTAAGTTTGAGGGGGGGCCTTTACGAGCAGTACTTC. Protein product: CASSLSLRGGLYEQYF.

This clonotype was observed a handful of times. The chain's CDR3 is CASSRGLFAEQFF. In nucleotides, the CDR3 is TGTGCCAGCAGCCGGGGACTTTTCGCTGAGCAGTTCTTC. The V call is TRBV5-4, the J call TRBJ2-1; tentative D call: TRBD2 (6 bases). Trimming shortened V by 4 bases and J by 9 bases, and 14 bases separated the two germline ends. Germline CDR1 is SGHNT and CDR2 is YYREEE (reference sequence). The CDR3 is 13 residues long.

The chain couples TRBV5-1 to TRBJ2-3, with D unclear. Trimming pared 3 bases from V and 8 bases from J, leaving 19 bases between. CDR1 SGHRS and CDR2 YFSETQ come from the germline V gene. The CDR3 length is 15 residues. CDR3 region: CASSSKTRSRVTQYF. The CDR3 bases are TGCGCCAGCAGCTCGAAGACCAGAAGTAGGGTTACGCAGTATTTT.

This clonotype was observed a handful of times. The chain's CDR3 is CASSVTGARSGNTIYF. The CDR3 region has the DNA TGTGCCAGCAGCGTAACAGGGGCCCGCTCTGGAAACACCATATATTTT. The rearrangement links TRBV9 to TRBJ1-3, with 7 bases that match TRBD1. Trimming cost V 1 base and J 0 bases; bases outside gene matches: 4. Per the germline V gene, CDR1 is SGDLS and CDR2 is YYNGEE. There are 16 residues in the CDR3.

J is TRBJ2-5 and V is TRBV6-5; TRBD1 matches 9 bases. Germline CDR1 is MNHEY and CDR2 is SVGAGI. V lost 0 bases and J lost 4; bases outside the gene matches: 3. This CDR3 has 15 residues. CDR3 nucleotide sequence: TGTGCCAGCAGTTACTCCGGGACAGGGCGAGAGACCCAGTACTTC. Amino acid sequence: CASSYSGTGRETQYF.

CDR3 bases: TGCAGTGCTTCCCCGGGACTAGCTTATGGTGAGCAGTTCTTC. Encoded protein: CSASPGLAYGEQFF. J is TRBJ2-1 and V is TRBV20-1; 9 bases fit TRBD2. V lost 5 bases, J lost 9 bases, and 11 bases stayed unmatched. The CDR3 spans 14 residues. Germline-derived CDR1 and CDR2 are DFQATT and SNEGSKA (reference sequence).

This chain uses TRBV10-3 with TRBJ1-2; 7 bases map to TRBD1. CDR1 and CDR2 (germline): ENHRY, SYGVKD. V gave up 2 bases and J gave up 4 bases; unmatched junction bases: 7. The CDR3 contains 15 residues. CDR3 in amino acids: CAISEPTQGSYGYTF. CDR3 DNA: TGTGCCATCAGTGAGCCTACACAGGGGTCCTATGGCTACACCTTC.

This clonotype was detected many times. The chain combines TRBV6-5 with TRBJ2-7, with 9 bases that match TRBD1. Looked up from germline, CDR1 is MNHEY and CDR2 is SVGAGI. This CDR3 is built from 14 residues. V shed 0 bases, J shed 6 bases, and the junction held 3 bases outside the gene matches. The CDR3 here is CASSYSGTGREQYF. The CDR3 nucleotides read TGTGCCAGCAGTTACTCGGGGACAGGGCGCGAGCAGTACTTC.

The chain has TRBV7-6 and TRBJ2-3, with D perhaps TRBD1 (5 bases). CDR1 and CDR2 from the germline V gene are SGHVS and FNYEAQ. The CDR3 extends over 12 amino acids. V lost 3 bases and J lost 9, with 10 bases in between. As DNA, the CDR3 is TGTGCCAGCAGCTTCAACCCAGGGACGCAGTATTTT. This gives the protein CASSFNPGTQYF.

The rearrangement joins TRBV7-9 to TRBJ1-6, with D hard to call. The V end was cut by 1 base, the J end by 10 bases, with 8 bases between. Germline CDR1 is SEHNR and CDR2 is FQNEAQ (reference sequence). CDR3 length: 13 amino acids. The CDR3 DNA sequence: TGTGCCAGCAGCTTAGATGGAGGGTCACCCCTCCACTTT. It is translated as CASSLDGGSPLHF.

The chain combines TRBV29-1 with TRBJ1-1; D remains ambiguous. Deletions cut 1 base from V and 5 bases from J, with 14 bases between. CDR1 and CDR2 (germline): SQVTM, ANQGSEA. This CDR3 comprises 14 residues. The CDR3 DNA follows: TGCAGCGTTGAAGGGGTCCTTTCCCGAACTGAAGCTTTCTTT. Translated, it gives CSVEGVLSRTEAFF. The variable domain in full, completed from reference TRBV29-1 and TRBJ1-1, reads SAVISQKPSRDICQRGTSLTIQCQVDSQVTMMFWYRQQPGQSLTLIATANQGSEATYESGFVIDKFPISRPNLTFSTLTVSNMSPEDSSIYLCSVEGVLSRTEAFFGQGTRLTVV.

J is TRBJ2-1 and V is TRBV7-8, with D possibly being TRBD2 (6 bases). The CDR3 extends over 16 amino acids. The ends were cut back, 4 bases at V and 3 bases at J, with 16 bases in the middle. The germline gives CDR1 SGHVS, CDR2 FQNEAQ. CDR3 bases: TGTGCCAGCAGCTGGCCGGGGCGGGGAAACTACAATGAGCAGTTCTTC. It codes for CASSWPGRGNYNEQFF.

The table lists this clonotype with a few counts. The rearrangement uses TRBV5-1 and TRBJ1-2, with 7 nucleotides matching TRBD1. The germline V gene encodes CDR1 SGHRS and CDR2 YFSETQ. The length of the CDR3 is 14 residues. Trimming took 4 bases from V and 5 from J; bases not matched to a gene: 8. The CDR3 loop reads CASSEQGKEYGYTF. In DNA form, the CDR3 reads TGCGCCAGCAGCGAACAGGGGAAGGAGTATGGCTACACCTTC.

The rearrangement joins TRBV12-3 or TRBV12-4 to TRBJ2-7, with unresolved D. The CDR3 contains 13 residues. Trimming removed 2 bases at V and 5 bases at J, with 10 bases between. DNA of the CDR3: TGTGCCAGCAGTTTAAGGGTCGGTGACGAGCAGTACTTC. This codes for CASSLRVGDEQYF.